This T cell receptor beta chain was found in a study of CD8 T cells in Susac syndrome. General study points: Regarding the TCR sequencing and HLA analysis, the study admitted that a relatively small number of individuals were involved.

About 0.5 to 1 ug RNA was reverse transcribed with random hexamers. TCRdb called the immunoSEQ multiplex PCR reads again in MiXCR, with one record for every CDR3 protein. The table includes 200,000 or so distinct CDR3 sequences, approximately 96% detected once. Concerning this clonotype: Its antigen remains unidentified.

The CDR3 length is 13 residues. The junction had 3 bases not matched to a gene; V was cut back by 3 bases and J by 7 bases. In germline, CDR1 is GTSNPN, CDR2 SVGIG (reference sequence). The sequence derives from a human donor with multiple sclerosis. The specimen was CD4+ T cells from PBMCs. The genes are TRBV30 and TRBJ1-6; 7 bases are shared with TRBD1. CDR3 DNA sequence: TGTGCCTGGAGCACACAGGGGAATTCACCCCTCCACTTT. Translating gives CAWSTQGNSPLHF.